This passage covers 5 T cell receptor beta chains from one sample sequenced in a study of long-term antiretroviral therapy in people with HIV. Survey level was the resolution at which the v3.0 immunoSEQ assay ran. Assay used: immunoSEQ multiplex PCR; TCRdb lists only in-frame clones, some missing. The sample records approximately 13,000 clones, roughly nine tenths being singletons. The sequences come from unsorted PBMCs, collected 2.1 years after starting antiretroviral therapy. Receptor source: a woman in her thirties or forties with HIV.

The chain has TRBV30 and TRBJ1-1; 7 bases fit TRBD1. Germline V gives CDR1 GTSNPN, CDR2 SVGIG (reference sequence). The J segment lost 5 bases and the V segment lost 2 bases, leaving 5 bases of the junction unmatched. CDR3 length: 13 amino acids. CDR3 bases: TGTGCCTGGAGTTCACAGGGGTGGACTGAAGCTTTCTTT. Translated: CAWSSQGWTEAFF.

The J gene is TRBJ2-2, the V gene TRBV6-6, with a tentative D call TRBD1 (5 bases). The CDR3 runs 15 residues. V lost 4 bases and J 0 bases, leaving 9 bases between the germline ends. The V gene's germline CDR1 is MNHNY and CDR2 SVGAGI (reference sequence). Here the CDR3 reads CASSLDSSNTGELFF. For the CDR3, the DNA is TGTGCCAGCAGTTTAGACAGCTCGAACACCGGGGAGCTGTTTTTT.

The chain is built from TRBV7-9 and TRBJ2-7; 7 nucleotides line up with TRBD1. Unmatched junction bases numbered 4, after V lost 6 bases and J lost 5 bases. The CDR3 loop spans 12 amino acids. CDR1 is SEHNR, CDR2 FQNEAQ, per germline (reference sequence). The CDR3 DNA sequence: TGTGCCAGCAGTCGGACAGGAAACGAGCAGTACTTC. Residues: CASSRTGNEQYF.

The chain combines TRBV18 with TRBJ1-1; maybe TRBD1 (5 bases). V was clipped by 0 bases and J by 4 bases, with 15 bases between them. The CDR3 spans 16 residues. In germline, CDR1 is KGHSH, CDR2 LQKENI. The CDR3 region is CASSPPGRRAGTEAFF. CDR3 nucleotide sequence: TGTGCCAGCTCACCACCGGGACGCCGGGCAGGCACTGAAGCTTTCTTT.

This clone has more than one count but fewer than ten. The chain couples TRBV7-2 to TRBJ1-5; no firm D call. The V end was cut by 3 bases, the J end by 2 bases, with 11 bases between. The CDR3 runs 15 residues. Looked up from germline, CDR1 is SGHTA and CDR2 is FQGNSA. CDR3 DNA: TGTGCCAGCAGCTTTGGCAGTGGGGGCAATCAGCCCCAGCATTTT. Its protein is CASSFGSGGNQPQHF.